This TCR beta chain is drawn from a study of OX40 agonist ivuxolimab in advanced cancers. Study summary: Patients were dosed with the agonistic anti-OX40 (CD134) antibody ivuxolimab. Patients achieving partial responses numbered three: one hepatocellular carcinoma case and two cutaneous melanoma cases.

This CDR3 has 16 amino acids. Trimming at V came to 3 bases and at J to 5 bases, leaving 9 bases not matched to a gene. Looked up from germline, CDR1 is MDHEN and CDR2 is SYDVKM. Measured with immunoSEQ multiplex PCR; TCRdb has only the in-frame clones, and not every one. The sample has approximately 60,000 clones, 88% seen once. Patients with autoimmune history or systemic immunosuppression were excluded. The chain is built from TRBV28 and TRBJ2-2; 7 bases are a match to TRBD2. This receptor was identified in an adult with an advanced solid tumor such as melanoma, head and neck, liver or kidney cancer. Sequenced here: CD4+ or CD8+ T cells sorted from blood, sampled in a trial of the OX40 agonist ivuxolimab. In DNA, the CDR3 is TGTGCCAGCAGTTTTCTGGCGGGAGTAAGGACCGGGGAGCTGTTTTTT. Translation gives CASSFLAGVRTGELFF.